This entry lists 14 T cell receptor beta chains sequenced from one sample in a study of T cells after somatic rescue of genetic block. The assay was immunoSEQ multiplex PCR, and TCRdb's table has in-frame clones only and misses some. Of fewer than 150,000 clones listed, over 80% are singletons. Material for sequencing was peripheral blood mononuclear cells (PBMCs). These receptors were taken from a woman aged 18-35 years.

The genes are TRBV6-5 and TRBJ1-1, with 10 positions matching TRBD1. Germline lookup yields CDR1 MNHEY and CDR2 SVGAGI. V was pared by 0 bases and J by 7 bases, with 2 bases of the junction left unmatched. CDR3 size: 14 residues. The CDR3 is CASSYSDRGLEAFF. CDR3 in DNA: TGTGCCAGCAGTTACTCCGACAGGGGGCTTGAAGCTTTCTTT.

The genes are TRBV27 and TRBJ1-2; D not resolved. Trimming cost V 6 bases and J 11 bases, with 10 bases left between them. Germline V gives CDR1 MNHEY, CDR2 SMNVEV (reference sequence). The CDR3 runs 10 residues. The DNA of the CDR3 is TGTGCCAGCAGACCTCATAGGTACACCTTC. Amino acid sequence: CASRPHRYTF.

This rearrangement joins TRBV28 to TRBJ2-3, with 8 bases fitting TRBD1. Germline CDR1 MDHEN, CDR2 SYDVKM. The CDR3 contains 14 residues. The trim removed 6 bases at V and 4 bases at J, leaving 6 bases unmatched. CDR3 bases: TGTGCCAGCAGGACAGGGGTTCTGGCAGATACGCAGTATTTT. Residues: CASRTGVLADTQYF.

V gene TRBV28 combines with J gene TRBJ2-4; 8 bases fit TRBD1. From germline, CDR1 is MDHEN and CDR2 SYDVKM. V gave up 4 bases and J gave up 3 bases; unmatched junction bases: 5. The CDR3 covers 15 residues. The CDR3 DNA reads TGTGCCAGCAGTTCAGGGGGCGAAGGCAAAAACATTCAGTACTTC. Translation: CASSSGGEGKNIQYF.

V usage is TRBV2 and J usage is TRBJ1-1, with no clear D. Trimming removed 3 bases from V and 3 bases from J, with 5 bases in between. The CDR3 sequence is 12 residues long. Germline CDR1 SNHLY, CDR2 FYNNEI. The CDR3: CASSEGYTEAFF. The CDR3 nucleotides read TGTGCCAGCAGTGAGGGGTACACTGAAGCTTTCTTT. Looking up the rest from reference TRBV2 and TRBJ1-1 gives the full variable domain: EPEVTQTPSHQVTQMGQEVILRCVPISNHLYFYWYRQILGQKVEFLVSFYNNEISEKSEIFDDQFSVERPDGSNFTLKIRSTKLEDSAMYFCASSEGYTEAFFGQGTRLTVV.

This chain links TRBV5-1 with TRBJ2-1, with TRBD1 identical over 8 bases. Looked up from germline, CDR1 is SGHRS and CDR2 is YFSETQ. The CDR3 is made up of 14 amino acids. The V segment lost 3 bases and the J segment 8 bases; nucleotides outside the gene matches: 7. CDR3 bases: TGCGCCAGCAGCTCTGCCGGGACAGGATATGAGCAGTTCTTC. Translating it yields CASSSAGTGYEQFF.

The CDR3 DNA is TGTGCCAGCAGCTTTGGGACAAACCTGAACACCGGGGAGCTGTTTTTT. This translates into CASSFGTNLNTGELFF. The J gene is TRBJ2-2, the V gene TRBV13, with D maybe TRBD1 (6 bases). CDR3 length: 16 amino acids. Trimming left V 3 bases short and J 1 base short, with 12 bases between. Germline CDR1 is PRHDT and CDR2 is FYEKMQ (reference sequence).

CDR3 sequence: CASSIGGGNYGYTF. The CDR3 nucleotides read TGTGCCAGTAGTATCGGCGGGGGTAACTATGGCTACACCTTC. The chain is built from TRBV19 and TRBJ1-2, with D perhaps matching TRBD1 (5 bases). The CDR3 runs to 14 residues. Germline V CDR1 and CDR2: LNHDA, SQIVND (reference sequence). Trimming took off 3 bases at V and 1 base at J, with 9 bases between the two ends.

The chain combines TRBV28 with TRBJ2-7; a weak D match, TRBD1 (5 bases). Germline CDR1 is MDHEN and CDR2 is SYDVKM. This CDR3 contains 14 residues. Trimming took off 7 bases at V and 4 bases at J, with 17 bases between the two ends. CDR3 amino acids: CASTSDIRLYEQYF. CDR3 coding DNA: TGTGCCAGCACCTCGGACATTCGGTTGTACGAGCAGTACTTC.

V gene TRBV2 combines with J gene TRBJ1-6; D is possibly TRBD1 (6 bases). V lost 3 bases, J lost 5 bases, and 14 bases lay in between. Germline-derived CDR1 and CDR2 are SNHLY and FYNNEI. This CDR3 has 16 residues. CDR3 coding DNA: TGTGCCAGCAGTGACCTAGGACAGCAAAATAATTCACCCCTCCACTTT. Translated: CASSDLGQQNNSPLHF. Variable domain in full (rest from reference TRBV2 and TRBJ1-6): EPEVTQTPSHQVTQMGQEVILRCVPISNHLYFYWYRQILGQKVEFLVSFYNNEISEKSEIFDDQFSVERPDGSNFTLKIRSTKLEDSAMYFCASSDLGQQNNSPLHFGNGTRLTVT.

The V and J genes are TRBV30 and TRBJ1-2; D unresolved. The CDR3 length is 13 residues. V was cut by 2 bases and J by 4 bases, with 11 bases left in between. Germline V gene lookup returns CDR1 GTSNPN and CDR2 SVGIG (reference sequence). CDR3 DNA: TGTGCCTGGAGTTCCAGTCCAGGCTATGGCTACACCTTC. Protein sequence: CAWSSSPGYGYTF. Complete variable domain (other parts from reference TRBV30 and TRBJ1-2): SQTIHQWPATLVQPVGSPLSLECTVEGTSNPNLYWYRQAAGRGLQLLFYSVGIGQISSEVPQNLSASRPQDRQFILSSKKLLLSDSGFYLCAWSSSPGYGYTFGSGTRLTVV.

Here the CDR3 reads CASAATTDTQYF. Written as DNA, the CDR3 is TGCGCCAGTGCGGCCACCACAGATACGCAGTATTTT. The chain joins TRBV5-1 to TRBJ2-3, with D uncertain. Germline CDR1 and CDR2: SGHRS and YFSETQ. V gave up 8 bases and J gave up 2 bases, with 9 bases separating them. This CDR3 is 12 amino acids long.

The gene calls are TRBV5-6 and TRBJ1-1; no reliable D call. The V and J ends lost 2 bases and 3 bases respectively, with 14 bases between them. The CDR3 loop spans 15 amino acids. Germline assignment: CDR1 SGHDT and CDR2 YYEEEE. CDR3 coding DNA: TGTGCCAGCAGCTTTAGTAGCCAGACCTACACTGAAGCTTTCTTT. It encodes CASSFSSQTYTEAFF.

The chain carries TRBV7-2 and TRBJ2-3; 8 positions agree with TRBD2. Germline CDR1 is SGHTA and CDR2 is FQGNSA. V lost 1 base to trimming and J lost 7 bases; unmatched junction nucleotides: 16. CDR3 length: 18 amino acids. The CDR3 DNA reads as TGTGCCAGCAGCTTAGTGGGGAGTTCGAGCGGGGGTTCGAATACGCAGTATTTT. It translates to CASSLVGSSSGGSNTQYF.